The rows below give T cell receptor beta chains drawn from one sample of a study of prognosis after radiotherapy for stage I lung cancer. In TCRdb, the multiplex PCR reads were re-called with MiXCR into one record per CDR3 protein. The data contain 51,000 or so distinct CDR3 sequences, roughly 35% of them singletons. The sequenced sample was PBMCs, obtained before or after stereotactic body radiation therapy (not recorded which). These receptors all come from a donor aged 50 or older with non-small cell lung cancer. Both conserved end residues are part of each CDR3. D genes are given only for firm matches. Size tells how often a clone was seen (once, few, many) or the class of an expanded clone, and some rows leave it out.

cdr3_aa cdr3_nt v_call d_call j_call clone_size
CASSFNDRGGTQYF TGTGCTAGCAGCTTTAACGACAGGGGGGGGACCCAGTACTTC TRBV7-7 TRBD1 TRBJ2-5 -
CASSSSKYEQYF TGCGCCAGCAGCTCTTCCAAATACGAGCAGTACTTC TRBV5-1 - TRBJ2-7 many
CASSYDRSYEQYF TGTGCCAGCAGCTATGACAGATCCTACGAGCAGTACTTC TRBV7-2 - TRBJ2-7 many
CASSLGDRLSTDTQYF TGTGCCAGCAGCTTAGGCGACAGGTTGTCCACAGATACGCAGTATTTT TRBV11-2 - TRBJ2-3 many
CASSPQPTGDHEQFF TGTGCCAGCAGCCCCCAACCGACAGGGGATCATGAGCAGTTCTTC TRBV4-2 TRBD1 TRBJ2-1 many
CASSLGPGGNSPLHF TGTGCCAGCAGCTTAGGGCCAGGGGGGAATTCACCCCTCCACTTT TRBV7-6 TRBD1 TRBJ1-6 -
CASTLVGTEAFF TGTGCCAGCACCCTCGTGGGAACTGAAGCTTTCTTT TRBV6-1 - TRBJ1-1 many
CSATRPNYEQYF TGCAGTGCAACAAGACCCAACTACGAGCAGTACTTC TRBV20-1 - TRBJ2-7 many
CASSGTSVHNEQFF TGTGCCAGCAGCGGGACTAGTGTCCACAATGAGCAGTTCTTC TRBV12-3/TRBV12-4 TRBD2 TRBJ2-1 -
CASSFGVGYEQYF TGTGCCAGCAGCTTCGGGGTAGGCTACGAGCAGTACTTC TRBV7-2 - TRBJ2-7 -
CASSSPGSQETQYF TGTGCCAGTAGTAGCCCGGGCTCTCAAGAGACCCAGTACTTC TRBV19 - TRBJ2-5 many
CASSEGQVMPGELFF TGTGCCAGCAGTGAGGGACAGGTGATGCCCGGGGAGCTGTTTTTT TRBV2 TRBD1 TRBJ2-2 -
CASSLVQVSPLHF TGTGCCAGCAGCTTAGTACAGGTCTCACCCCTCCACTTT TRBV7-2 - TRBJ1-6 many
CASSSRWGNEGAEETQYF TGTGCCAGCAGCTCCCGATGGGGTAATGAGGGCGCAGAAGAGACCCAGTACTTC TRBV11-2 - TRBJ2-5 many
CASSLESGLSYGYTF TGCGCCAGCAGCTTGGAATCCGGGTTGAGCTATGGCTACACCTTC TRBV5-1 - TRBJ1-2 -